Listed below are T cell receptor beta chains from one sample, sequenced in a study of cytomegalovirus exposure and HLA in healthy donors. Sequenced by immunoSEQ multiplex PCR; TCRdb stores in-frame clones only, minus some. The sample gives about 150,000 clones, about four fifths of which show up once; under 8% is in the top ten. The sample was PBMCs. The origin of the receptors is a man aged 50-60 years in good health and CMV-seropositive. Both conserved end residues are part of each CDR3. Each record gives: D gene, J gene, clone size, V gene, CDR3 length, CDR3 protein, CDR3 DNA. The D gene is left open where the match is weak. Clone size is given for some rows only: seen once, a few or many times, or a class if the clone is expanded.

>TRBD2|TRBJ2-7|NA|TRBV28|20
CASSFSHTRRLAGKLYEQYF
TGTGCCAGCAGTTTTTCTCATACCAGGCGGTTAGCGGGTAAACTCTACGAGCAGTACTTC
>NA|TRBJ1-2|few|TRBV7-4|15
CASSLAGGTPYGYTF
TGTGCCAGCAGCTTAGCGGGAGGGACTCCTTATGGCTACACCTTC
>NA|TRBJ1-2|NA|TRBV2|14
CASSEEQGSDGYTF
TGTGCCAGCAGTGAAGAGCAGGGCTCGGATGGCTACACCTTC
>TRBD1|TRBJ2-7|NA|TRBV18|13
CASSPIPGGEQYF
TGTGCCAGCTCACCAATCCCAGGGGGTGAGCAGTACTTC
>NA|TRBJ2-5|NA|TRBV5-1|13
CASRFSGRETQYF
TGCGCCAGCAGGTTTTCAGGGAGGGAGACCCAGTACTTC
>NA|TRBJ2-5|NA|TRBV7-9|15
CASSLASTGVGTQYF
TGTGCCAGCAGCTTGGCCTCGACAGGTGTCGGGACCCAGTACTTC
>NA|TRBJ1-3|NA|TRBV6-1|15
CASRPGTLAGNTIYF
TGTGCCAGCAGGCCCGGGACACTAGCTGGAAACACCATATATTTT
>NA|TRBJ2-7|NA|TRBV6-1|17
CASSVGRGGGSAYEQYF
TGTGCCAGCAGTGTCGGTCGGGGCGGGGGCTCCGCCTACGAGCAGTACTTC
>TRBD1|TRBJ2-5|NA|TRBV11-2|16
CASSRNPGQGEETQYF
TGTGCCAGCAGCCGGAACCCGGGACAGGGGGAGGAGACCCAGTACTTC
>NA|TRBJ2-7|few|TRBV5-6|13
CASSLGVRYEQYF
TGTGCCAGCAGCTTAGGGGTAAGGTACGAGCAGTACTTC
>NA|TRBJ2-7|NA|TRBV2|13
CASSDRGGYEQYF
TGTGCCAGCAGTGACAGGGGTGGGTACGAGCAGTACTTC
>NA|TRBJ2-3|NA|TRBV30|13
CAWSVRKGDTQYF
TGTGCCTGGAGTGTACGTAAGGGGGATACGCAGTATTTT
>NA|TRBJ2-3|NA|TRBV5-1|18
CASSLGRASFTSTDTQYF
TGCGCCAGCAGCTTGGGGAGGGCCTCCTTTACTAGCACAGATACGCAGTATTTT
>TRBD1|TRBJ1-6|once|TRBV5-5|15
CASSSETGHNSPLHF
TGTGCCAGCAGCTCGGAGACAGGGCATAATTCACCCCTCCACTTT
>NA|TRBJ1-1|few|TRBV6-1|14
CASSDIGPRTEAFF
TGTGCCAGCAGTGATATTGGCCCCAGAACTGAAGCTTTCTTT
>NA|TRBJ2-7|NA|TRBV28|15
CASSSLGEGVDEQYF
TGTGCCAGCAGTTCTCTCGGCGAAGGGGTGGACGAGCAGTACTTC
>TRBD2|TRBJ2-1|NA|TRBV29-1|13
CSVVSGTNNEQFF
TGCAGCGTTGTGAGCGGGACTAACAATGAGCAGTTCTTC
>TRBD1|TRBJ2-4|few|TRBV5-5|14
CASSAGTGMNIQYF
TGTGCCAGCAGCGCGGGGACAGGGATGAACATTCAGTACTTC